The entry that follows covers one T cell receptor beta chain sequence. The data originate from a study of blood T cell repertoires in COVID-19. Original processing methods: Nucleated cell counts were estimated from reference gene primer amplification. TCRdb's copy holds only in-frame clones and misses some; the assay was immunoSEQ multiplex PCR. V and J calls and clone size are copied from that table; D and trimming were computed from the DNA. The table shows some 180,000 clones, with approximately 85% occurring only once. The receptor was derived from a woman aged 55-75 years with acute or convalescent COVID-19. Input material: peripheral blood.

CDR3 in DNA: TGTGCCAGCAGTGAAAGGGTCGCAGGGGCTGGAAACACCATATATTTT. Translating gives CASSERVAGAGNTIYF. V usage is TRBV6-1 and J usage is TRBJ1-3, with a tentative D call TRBD1 (6 bases). Germline V CDR1 and CDR2: MNHNS, SASEGT. The CDR3 totals 16 residues. V gave up 2 bases and J gave up 2 bases, with 13 bases separating them.